This T cell receptor (beta chain) was recorded in a study of cytotoxic CD8 clonotypes in ibrutinib-treated CLL. Measured with immunoSEQ multiplex PCR; TCRdb has only the in-frame clones, and not every one. The table lists over 110,000 clones, around 90% of them singletons. A remark on this clone: What it binds is not known.

CDR1 is MNHEY and CDR2 is SMNVEV in the germline V gene (reference sequence). CDR3 size: 18 residues. With 1 base removed from V and 1 base from J, the gap between germline ends came to 20 bases. Study-level findings and limits: The clonality rise at ibrutinib response reflected private clonotype expansion.

The sequencing used PBMCs, collected after 12 months of ibrutinib treatment. The rearrangement uses TRBV27 and TRBJ2-7; D possibly matches TRBD1 or TRBD2 (6 bases each). This clonotype originated in a human donor with chronic lymphocytic leukemia. The CDR3 reads CASSLLSPVGGRSYEQYF. The CDR3 DNA is TGTGCCAGCAGTTTATTATCTCCTGTTGGGGGGCGGTCCTACGAGCAGTACTTC.